The clone carrying this T cell receptor (beta chain) was picked up many times. The CDR3 runs 15 residues. V lost 2 bases, J lost 7 bases, and 15 bases lay in between. Germline CDR1 MNHEY, CDR2 SVGAGI. This entry belongs to a study of T cells in Graves' hyperthyroidism and ophthalmopathy. Stable disease denoted Graves' hyperthyroidism without ophthalmopathy progression within 18 months. What was amplified from RNA transcripts were TCR beta CDR3 regions. HTBI primers were used for first-round RT-PCR of the TCR CDR3. MiXCR, applied by TCRdb to the multiplex PCR reads, yields one record per CDR3 protein. The sample lists approximately 510,000 distinct CDR3 sequences, less than 25% occurring once.

Sequencing was done on a sample of blood. This chain uses TRBV6-5 with TRBJ1-5; D may be TRBD1 (6 bases). The clonotype was recovered from a man between 18 and 29 years old with Graves' hyperthyroidism. This CDR3 reads CASSYRDTKRQPQHF. In DNA form, the CDR3 reads TGTGCCAGCAGTTACCGGGACACTAAACGGCAGCCCCAGCATTTT.